A single sample is the source of the 2 T cell receptor beta chains below, sequenced in a study of blood T cell repertoires in COVID-19 (dated by TCRdb to the early 2020s). The receptor library was made with the immunoSEQ multiplex PCR assay. Imported from immuneACCESS, the table was reduced by TCRdb to in-frame sequences with V and J called. These copies leave out some clones; in studies compared against another copy, an unresolved V gene accounts for under half, and the cause of the remainder is not known. This sample lists roughly 170,000 clones; roughly 80% were detected once. The top ten clonotypes cover 12% of the sample. Sequenced sample: PBMCs or T cells enriched from blood (not recorded which). The receptors stem from a man over 45 who had recovered from COVID-19.

The chain has TRBV15 and TRBJ2-1; a weak D match, TRBD2 (6 bases). This CDR3 region has 13 residues. The ends were cut back, 3 bases at V and 6 bases at J, with 9 bases in the middle. Germline CDR1 LNHNV, CDR2 YYDKDF (reference sequence). CDR3 sequence: CATSSGLPNEQFF. Here the CDR3 DNA reads TGTGCCACCAGCAGCGGACTACCCAATGAGCAGTTCTTC.

The chain is built from TRBV6-5 and TRBJ2-7; TRBD1 matches at 8 bases. The CDR3 has 14 amino acids. Trimming at V came to 2 bases and at J to 7 bases, leaving 7 bases not matched to a gene. Per germline, CDR1 MNHEY and CDR2 SVGAGI. The CDR3 sequence is CASSYGQGLMEQYF. CDR3 in DNA: TGTGCCAGCAGTTACGGACAGGGCCTCATGGAGCAGTACTTC.